The rows below give T cell receptor beta chains drawn from one sample of a study of T cells after yellow fever vaccination. MiXCR, run by TCRdb on the 5' RACE reads, gives a single entry per CDR3 protein. The table shows about 260,000 distinct CDR3 sequences, with 10% to 15% occurring only once. Specimen: CD4+ T cells sorted from PBMCs, collected 45 days after the yellow fever booster vaccination. The source is a man in his thirties or forties who received the YFV17D yellow fever vaccine. CDR3s leave out the opening cysteine and the closing phenylalanine or tryptophan. Each record gives: V gene, J gene, CDR3 protein.

TRBV20-1	TRBJ1-4	SASRGGATNEKLF
TRBV6-2/TRBV6-3	TRBJ2-3	ASSYWSTDTQY
TRBV12-3/TRBV12-4	TRBJ2-7	ATVVSGVYYEQY
TRBV11-2	TRBJ2-2	ASSLALLASNTGELF
TRBV10-3	TRBJ2-5	AIRDREQTQY
TRBV6-2/TRBV6-3	TRBJ2-1	ASSYGARAQF
TRBV20-1	TRBJ2-6	SAGGSSGANVLT
TRBV20-1	TRBJ2-7	SGGKAYEQY
TRBV6-1	TRBJ2-7	ASSDHPGQGVEQY
TRBV5-1	TRBJ2-6	ASSPASAGANVLT
TRBV18	TRBJ1-6	ASSPPAGSPLH
TRBV6-1	TRBJ2-3	ASNGGGLTDTQY
TRBV20-1	TRBJ2-1	SAGSGKERNEQF
TRBV5-1	TRBJ2-2	ASSLTAENTGELF
TRBV4-3	TRBJ2-4	ASSQNLAKNIQY
TRBV7-6	TRBJ2-3	ASSLVRGLGDTQY
TRBV7-6	TRBJ1-1	ASSLGPGYTEAF
TRBV5-1	TRBJ2-7	ASSPPTSGRMNKQY
TRBV12-3/TRBV12-4	TRBJ2-5	ASSGQEFQETQY
TRBV20-1	TRBJ2-1	CARDSLLLAGGLNEQF
TRBV5-1	TRBJ2-5	ASSLAAQGRGETQY
TRBV19	TRBJ2-1	ASSRTPSYNEQF
TRBV10-3	TRBJ1-1	AISERGRNTEAF
TRBV2	TRBJ1-1	ASSIQGRPGPEAF
TRBV20-1	TRBJ2-7	SARDHRGPSSYEQY
TRBV7-2	TRBJ2-1	ASSFGSPRYEQF
TRBV18	TRBJ1-3	ASAQTTYSGNTIY
TRBV3-1	TRBJ2-1	ASSNPVILSSYNEQF
TRBV27	TRBJ2-1	ASSFARLQF
TRBV12-3/TRBV12-4	TRBJ2-5	ASSTGYQETQY
TRBV12-3/TRBV12-4	TRBJ2-1	ASSLAGEVYNEQF
TRBV20-1	TRBJ2-7	SAQLDYEQY
TRBV7-2	TRBJ2-7	ASSLGVGESEQY
TRBV7-9	TRBJ2-1	ASSLMAERYEQF
TRBV10-3	TRBJ2-7	AISESGTGIYEQY
TRBV7-2	TRBJ2-5	ASSRTGLAKTQY
TRBV4-3	TRBJ2-3	ASSQEWTGGLHTQY
TRBV29-1	TRBJ2-3	SVGETENDYTDTQY
TRBV2	TRBJ2-1	ASSEAGETRGRDANEQF
TRBV29-1	TRBJ2-1	TVDSPSYNEQF
TRBV7-2	TRBJ2-3	ASSPTGGLGSNTQY
TRBV4-2	TRBJ2-5	ASSQDFRAEQETQY
TRBV20-1	TRBJ2-1	SAGGRLVHEQF
TRBV7-9	TRBJ1-1	ASSLSSAGTEEAF
TRBV30	TRBJ1-5	AWSVRGASGNQPQH
TRBV6-5	TRBJ2-5	ASSFGQPGETQY
TRBV5-1	TRBJ2-7	ASSAAPGLAEEQY
TRBV7-2	TRBJ2-7	ASSFGAGREQY
TRBV12-3/TRBV12-4	TRBJ1-2	ASSAGGKGFGYGYT
TRBV24-1	TRBJ2-1	ATSDNRLAGWSEQF
TRBV11-2	TRBJ2-7	ASSLTGAVYEQY